A single sample is the source of the 26 T cell receptor beta chains below, sequenced in a study of blood T cell repertoires in COVID-19. Repertoires were generated with immunoSEQ multiplex PCR, while TCRdb's copy carries only in-frame clones and drops some. Among about 260,000 clones listed, around 90% were seen once. Sequencing was done on a sample of peripheral blood. These receptors all stem from a human donor in a cohort sampled during active COVID-19.

The chain combines TRBV7-6 with TRBJ2-1; the match to TRBD1 covers 7 bases. Germline lookup yields CDR1 SGHVS and CDR2 FNYEAQ. With 0 bases clipped from V and 7 bases from J, the junction kept 9 bases outside the gene matches. This CDR3 is 16 amino acids long. DNA of the CDR3: TGTGCCAGCAGCTTAGCGTGGGGGACAGTCACAAATGAGCAGTTCTTC. As protein: CASSLAWGTVTNEQFF.

This chain uses TRBV9 with TRBJ2-5; TRBD1 matches at 7 bases. J was trimmed by 2 bases and V by 0 bases; bases with no gene match: 4. Germline assignment: CDR1 SGDLS and CDR2 YYNGEE. This CDR3 has 15 amino acids. The CDR3 sequence: CASSVGGGQQETQYF. The CDR3 coding sequence is TGTGCCAGCAGCGTAGGAGGGGGCCAACAAGAGACCCAGTACTTC. Combining the CDR3 with reference TRBV9 and TRBJ2-5 gives the whole variable domain DSGVTQTPKHLITATGQRVTLRCSPRSGDLSVYWYQQSLDQGLQFLIQYYNGEERAKGNILERFSAQQFPDLHSELNLSSLELGDSALYFCASSVGGGQQETQYFGPGTRLLVL.

The rearrangement uses TRBV5-4 and TRBJ1-4; 7 nucleotides match TRBD1. Germline V gene lookup returns CDR1 SGHNT and CDR2 YYREEE (reference sequence). This CDR3 spans 15 amino acids. Losses at the gene ends were 5 bases for V and 5 bases for J; bases not matched to a gene: 9. CDR3 DNA sequence: TGTGCCAGCAGGGGTGCCGGGACAGCCAATGAAAAACTGTTTTTT. Residues: CASRGAGTANEKLFF.

This rearrangement joins TRBV7-3 to TRBJ2-7; 11 bases align to TRBD1. Losses at the gene ends were 5 bases for V and 3 bases for J; bases not matched to a gene: 3. The length of the CDR3 is 14 residues. The V gene's germline CDR1 is SGHTA and CDR2 FQGTGA. CDR3 bases: TGTGCCAGCAGCCAGGGACAGGGGGACTACGAGCAGTACTTC. It is translated as CASSQGQGDYEQYF.

The chain has TRBV10-3 and TRBJ2-7, with D hard to call. Germline CDR1 is ENHRY and CDR2 is SYGVKD. The germline V and J ends were trimmed by 0 bases and 3 bases, with 9 bases remaining between them. The CDR3 has 14 residues. DNA of the CDR3: TGTGCCATCAGTGAGTCGATGAACGGCTACGAGCAGTACTTC. It yields the protein CAISESMNGYEQYF.

The chain joins TRBV5-4 to TRBJ2-7; possible D gene TRBD2, 6 bases. Germline CDR1 and CDR2: SGHNT and YYREEE (reference sequence). Trimming removed 9 bases at V and 7 bases at J, with 23 bases between. This CDR3 has 14 residues. Here the CDR3 reads CATATGSKSQEQYF. The CDR3 nucleotides read TGTGCCACCGCAACCGGGAGTAAATCGCAGGAGCAGTACTTC.

The rearrangement joins TRBV19 to TRBJ1-6, with TRBD1 matching over 7 bases. The CDR3 runs to 16 residues. V trimming: 6 bases; J trimming: 0 bases; junction bases outside the gene matches: 5. Per germline, CDR1 LNHDA and CDR2 SQIVND (reference sequence). Here the CDR3 DNA reads TGTGCCAGTAGAACAGGGGAGAGCTCCTATAATTCACCCCTCCACTTT. Encoded protein: CASRTGESSYNSPLHF. Full variable domain (missing parts from reference TRBV19 and TRBJ1-6): DGGITQSPKYLFRKEGQNVTLSCEQNLNHDAMYWYRQDPGQGLRLIYYSQIVNDFQKGDIAEGYSVSREKKESFPLTVTSAQKNPTAFYLCASRTGESSYNSPLHFGNGTRLTVT.

The chain links TRBV27 to TRBJ2-7; tentatively, D is TRBD2 (6 bases). Between the trimmed V and J ends, which lost 2 bases and 5 bases, there was a span of 16 bases. Germline values: CDR1 MNHEY, CDR2 SMNVEV (reference sequence). The CDR3 runs to 15 residues. CDR3 bases: TGTGCCAGCAGTTTAGGGGGGTTTGAAGTTGACGAGCAGTACTTC. It specifies CASSLGGFEVDEQYF.

V and J are TRBV6-2 or TRBV6-3 and TRBJ2-1; 14 positions agree with TRBD2. The CDR3 extends over 15 amino acids. CDR1 MNHEY and CDR2 SVGEGT come from the germline V gene. Unmatched junction bases numbered 6, after V lost 4 bases and J lost 10 bases. The chain's CDR3 is CASSWGLAGVREQFF. CDR3 bases: TGTGCCAGCAGTTGGGGACTAGCGGGAGTACGCGAGCAGTTCTTC.

This clone was detected once. The V and J genes are TRBV28 and TRBJ2-7; 7 bases are a match to TRBD2. This CDR3 contains 16 residues. Germline values: CDR1 MDHEN, CDR2 SYDVKM. With 2 bases clipped from V and 0 bases from J, the junction kept 7 bases outside the gene matches. This chain's CDR3 is CASSLGLAASSYEQYF. The CDR3 DNA is TGTGCCAGCAGTTTAGGGCTAGCGGCAAGCTCCTACGAGCAGTACTTC.

The V gene is TRBV9, the J gene TRBJ2-7, with TRBD2 matching 7 bases. Unmatched junction bases numbered 10, after V lost 4 bases and J lost 9 bases. The germline V gene has CDR1 SGDLS and CDR2 YYNGEE. The CDR3 covers 13 residues. The CDR3 sequence is CASSPRLASGQYF. The CDR3 DNA sequence: TGTGCCAGCAGCCCCCGACTAGCATCAGGGCAGTACTTC. The whole variable domain, remainder taken from reference TRBV9 and TRBJ2-7, is DSGVTQTPKHLITATGQRVTLRCSPRSGDLSVYWYQQSLDQGLQFLIQYYNGEERAKGNILERFSAQQFPDLHSELNLSSLELGDSALYFCASSPRLASGQYFGPGTRLTVT.

V and J are TRBV30 and TRBJ1-2; 10 bases are shared with TRBD1. Germline V gives CDR1 GTSNPN, CDR2 SVGIG (reference sequence). The ends lost 2 bases at V and 7 bases at J; junction bases unmatched: 10. The CDR3 has 15 residues. The DNA of the CDR3 is TGTGCCTGGAGTCGTAACTACGGACAGGGGGGTGGCTACACCTTC. Amino acids: CAWSRNYGQGGGYTF.

The V call is TRBV25-1, the J call TRBJ2-7; D call uncertain. From germline, CDR1 is MGHDK and CDR2 SYGVNS. Trimming removed 1 base at V and 5 bases at J, with 12 bases between. The CDR3 is made up of 14 amino acids. The CDR3 coding sequence is TGTGCCAGCAGTGAATCGAGAGAAACCCACGAGCAGTACTTC. Amino acid sequence: CASSESRETHEQYF.

V and J are TRBV6-2 or TRBV6-3 and TRBJ1-4, with TRBD1 as a possible D gene (5 bases). Germline CDR1 MNHEY, CDR2 SVGEGT. The CDR3 loop spans 15 amino acids. V dropped 2 bases and J dropped 5 bases, with 12 bases sitting between them. The CDR3 here is CASSYEWTPNEKLFF. The CDR3 nucleotides read TGTGCCAGCAGTTACGAGTGGACACCGAATGAAAAACTGTTTTTT.

The gene calls are TRBV24-1 and TRBJ2-4, with 7 bases matching TRBD1. The CDR3 has 15 residues. V was clipped by 0 bases and J by 3 bases; unmatched bases: 1. Germline values: CDR1 KGHDR, CDR2 SFDVKD. The DNA for the CDR3 is TGTGCCACCAGTGATTTGTCAGGGGGCAAAAACATTCAGTACTTC. This translates into CATSDLSGGKNIQYF.

This chain connects TRBV24-1 to TRBJ2-3; 9 nucleotides line up with TRBD1. With V trimmed by 3 bases and J by 4 bases, 4 bases remained unmatched. The CDR3 spans 15 residues. Per the germline V gene, CDR1 is KGHDR and CDR2 is SFDVKD. CDR3 DNA sequence: TGTGCCACCAGTGATCCGGGACAGGGATCAGATACGCAGTATTTT. Amino acids: CATSDPGQGSDTQYF.

This clone appeared a single time. The rearrangement joins TRBV4-1 to TRBJ1-2; 7 nucleotides agree with TRBD1. After removal of 4 bases from V and 2 bases from J, the junction contained 13 bases not matched to a gene. Germline V gene data show CDR1 as MGHRA and CDR2 as YSYEKL. The CDR3 covers 17 residues. CDR3 residues: CASSPSIPGQTNYGYTF. The CDR3 DNA reads as TGCGCCAGCAGCCCGTCCATCCCGGGACAGACCAACTATGGCTACACCTTC.

The chain recombines TRBV5-1 with TRBJ1-6, with TRBD1 identical over 8 bases. The germline CDR1 and CDR2 sequences are SGHRS and YFSETQ. V gave up 3 bases and J gave up 11 bases; unmatched junction bases: 13. The CDR3 is made up of 16 amino acids. The CDR3 loop reads CASSSRIGQGRAPLHF. In DNA, the CDR3 is TGCGCCAGCAGCTCACGAATCGGACAGGGCAGGGCACCCCTCCACTTT.

The chain joins TRBV28 to TRBJ1-6, with D maybe TRBD1 (6 bases). CDR3 length: 15 amino acids. Trimming took off 7 bases at V and 3 bases at J, with 13 bases between the two ends. Germline V gene sequence: CDR1 MDHEN, CDR2 SYDVKM. The CDR3 reads CASIQGSFYNSPLHF. In nucleotides, the CDR3 is TGTGCCAGCATCCAGGGGTCCTTCTATAATTCACCCCTCCACTTT.

The rearrangement uses TRBV20-1 and TRBJ2-1; the match to TRBD2 covers 8 bases. The V segment lost 3 bases and the J segment 0 bases; nucleotides outside the gene matches: 4. The CDR3 sequence is 15 residues long. Germline lookup yields CDR1 DFQATT and CDR2 SNEGSKA (reference sequence). DNA for the CDR3: TGCAGTGCTAGTGCTCTAGCGGGCTCCTACAATGAGCAGTTCTTC. Its translation is CSASALAGSYNEQFF.

In DNA form, the CDR3 reads TGTGCCAGCAGTAGCCTAGCGGGGGGGCGTGGTGAGCAGTTCTTC. This codes for CASSSLAGGRGEQFF. The rearrangement joins TRBV6-2 or TRBV6-3 to TRBJ2-1, with 12 bases aligning to TRBD2. The CDR3 consists of 15 residues. With 5 bases clipped from V and 9 bases from J, the junction kept 8 bases outside the gene matches. The germline V gene encodes CDR1 MNHEY and CDR2 SVGEGT.

The chain couples TRBV3-1 (or the pseudogene TRBV3-2) to TRBJ2-1, with TRBD2 matching 10 bases. The ends lost 3 bases at V and 9 bases at J; junction bases unmatched: 11. The CDR3 extends over 16 amino acids. Germline CDR1 is LGHDT and CDR2 is YNNKEL (reference sequence). The CDR3 sequence is CASSQVIAGGRGEQFF. CDR3 DNA: TGTGCCAGCAGCCAGGTAATAGCGGGGGGCCGCGGTGAGCAGTTCTTC.

The chain recombines TRBV4-3 with TRBJ1-2; D uncertain. Germline V gives CDR1 LGHNA, CDR2 YSLEER. This CDR3 has 16 residues. Trimming cost V 3 bases and J 5 bases, with 19 bases left between them. DNA for the CDR3: TGCGCCAGCAGCCAGGGATGGGTCGGGGTAGAATATGGCTACACCTTC. It codes for CASSQGWVGVEYGYTF.

The chain combines TRBV23-1 with TRBJ2-7, with D uncertain. TRBV23-1 is placed among ORFs of uncertain function. V lost 6 bases, J lost 4 bases, and 7 bases lay in between. This CDR3 has 11 amino acids. CDR3 sequence (DNA): TGCGCCAGCAGGTCGGGTTACGAGCAGTACTTC. It encodes CASRSGYEQYF.

The CDR3 loop reads CASSFAVGTGVNYGYTF. The CDR3 bases are TGTGCCAGCAGTTTCGCGGTGGGGACAGGGGTTAACTATGGCTACACCTTC. V and J are TRBV28 and TRBJ1-2; 10 nucleotides match TRBD1. Trimming at V came to 3 bases and at J to 1 base, leaving 8 bases not matched to a gene. CDR3 size: 17 residues. CDR1 and CDR2 (germline): MDHEN, SYDVKM.

V is TRBV6-2 or TRBV6-3 and J is TRBJ1-5; D remains unclear. V lost 4 bases, J lost 0 bases, and 19 bases lay in between. This CDR3 contains 18 residues. The germline V gene has CDR1 MNHEY and CDR2 SVGEGT. The CDR3 coding sequence is TGTGCCAGCAGTTCTCCCGGGTACAACGACTATAGCAATCAGCCCCAGCATTTT. This codes for CASSSPGYNDYSNQPQHF.